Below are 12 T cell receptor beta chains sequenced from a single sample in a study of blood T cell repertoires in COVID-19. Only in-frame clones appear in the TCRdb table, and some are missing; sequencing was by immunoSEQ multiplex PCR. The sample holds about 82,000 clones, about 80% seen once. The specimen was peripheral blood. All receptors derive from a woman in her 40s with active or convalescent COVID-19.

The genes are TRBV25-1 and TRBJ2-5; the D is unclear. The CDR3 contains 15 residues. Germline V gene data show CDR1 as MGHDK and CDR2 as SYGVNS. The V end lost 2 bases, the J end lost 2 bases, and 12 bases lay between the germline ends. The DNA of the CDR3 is TGTGCCAGCAGTGAACCCAGTCCAGTACAAGAGACCCAGTACTTC. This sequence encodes CASSEPSPVQETQYF.

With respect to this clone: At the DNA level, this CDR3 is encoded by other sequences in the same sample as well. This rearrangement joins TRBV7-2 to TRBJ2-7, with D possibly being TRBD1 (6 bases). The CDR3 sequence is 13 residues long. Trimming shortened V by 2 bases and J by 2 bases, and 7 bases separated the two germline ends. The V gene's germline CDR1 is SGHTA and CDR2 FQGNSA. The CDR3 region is CASSLQGTYEQYF. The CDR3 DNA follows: TGTGCCAGCAGCTTACAGGGGACCTACGAGCAGTACTTC.

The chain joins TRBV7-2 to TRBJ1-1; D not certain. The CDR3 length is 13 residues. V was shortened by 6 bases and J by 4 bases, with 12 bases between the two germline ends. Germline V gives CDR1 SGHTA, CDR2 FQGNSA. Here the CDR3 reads CASRNLQSTEAFF. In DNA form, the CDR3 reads TGTGCCAGCAGGAATCTGCAGTCCACTGAAGCTTTCTTT.

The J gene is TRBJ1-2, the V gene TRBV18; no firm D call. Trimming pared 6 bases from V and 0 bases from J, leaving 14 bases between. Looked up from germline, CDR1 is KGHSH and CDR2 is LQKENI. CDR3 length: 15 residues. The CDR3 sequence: CASSVGAQANYGYTF. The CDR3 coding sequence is TGTGCCAGCTCGGTGGGAGCCCAAGCTAACTATGGCTACACCTTC.

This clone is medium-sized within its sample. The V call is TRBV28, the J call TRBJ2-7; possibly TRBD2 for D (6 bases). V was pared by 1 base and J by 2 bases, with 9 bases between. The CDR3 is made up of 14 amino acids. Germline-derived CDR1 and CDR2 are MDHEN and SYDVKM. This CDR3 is CASSLFSGAYEQYF. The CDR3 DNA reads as TGTGCCAGCAGTTTATTTTCGGGGGCCTACGAGCAGTACTTC. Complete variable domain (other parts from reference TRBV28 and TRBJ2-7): DVKVTQSSRYLVKRTGEKVFLECVQDMDHENMFWYRQDPGLGLRLIYFSYDVKMKEKGDIPEGYSVSREKKERFSLILESASTNQTSMYLCASSLFSGAYEQYFGPGTRLTVT.

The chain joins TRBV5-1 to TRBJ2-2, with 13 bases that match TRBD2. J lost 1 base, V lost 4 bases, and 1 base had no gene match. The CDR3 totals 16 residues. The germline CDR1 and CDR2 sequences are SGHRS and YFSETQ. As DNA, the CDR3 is TGCGCCAGCAGCGGGACTAGCGGGATGAACACCGGGGAGCTGTTTTTT. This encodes CASSGTSGMNTGELFF.

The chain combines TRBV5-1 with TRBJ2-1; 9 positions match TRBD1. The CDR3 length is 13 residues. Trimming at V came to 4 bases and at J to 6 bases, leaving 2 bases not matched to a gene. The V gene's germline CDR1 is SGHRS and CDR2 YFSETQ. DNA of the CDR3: TGCGCCAGCAGCACGGACAGGGGCAATGAGCAGTTCTTC. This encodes CASSTDRGNEQFF.

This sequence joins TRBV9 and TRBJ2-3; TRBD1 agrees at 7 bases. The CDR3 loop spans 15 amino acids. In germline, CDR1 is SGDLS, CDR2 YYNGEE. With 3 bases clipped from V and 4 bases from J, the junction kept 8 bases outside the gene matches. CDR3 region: CASSGTGKTSDTQYF. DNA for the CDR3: TGTGCCAGCAGCGGGACAGGTAAAACATCAGATACGCAGTATTTT.

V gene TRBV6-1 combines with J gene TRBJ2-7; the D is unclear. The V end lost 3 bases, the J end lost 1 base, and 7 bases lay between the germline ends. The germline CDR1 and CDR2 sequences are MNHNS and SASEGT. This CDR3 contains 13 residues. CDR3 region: CASSDLPSYEQYF. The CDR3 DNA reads TGTGCCAGCAGTGACCTCCCTTCCTACGAGCAGTACTTC.

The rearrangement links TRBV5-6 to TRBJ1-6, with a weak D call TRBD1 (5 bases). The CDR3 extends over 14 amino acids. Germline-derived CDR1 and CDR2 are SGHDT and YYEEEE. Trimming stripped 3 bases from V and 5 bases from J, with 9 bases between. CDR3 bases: TGTGCCAGCAGCTGGCGGACAAATAATTCACCCCTCCACTTT. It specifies CASSWRTNNSPLHF.

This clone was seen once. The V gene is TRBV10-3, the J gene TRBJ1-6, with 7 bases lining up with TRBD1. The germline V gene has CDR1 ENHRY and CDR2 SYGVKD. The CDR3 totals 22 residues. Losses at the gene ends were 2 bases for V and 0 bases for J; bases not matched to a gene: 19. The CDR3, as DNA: TGTGCCATCAGTGAGAGTTATCTAGACAGGGCGCAATTAGGCTCCTATAATTCACCCCTCCACTTT. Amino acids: CAISESYLDRAQLGSYNSPLHF.

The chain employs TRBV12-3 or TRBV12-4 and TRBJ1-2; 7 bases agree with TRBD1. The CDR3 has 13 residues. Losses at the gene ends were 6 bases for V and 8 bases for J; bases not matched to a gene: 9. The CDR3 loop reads CASSLDRESGYTF. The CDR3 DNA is TGTGCCAGCAGCCTAGACAGGGAATCCGGCTACACCTTC.